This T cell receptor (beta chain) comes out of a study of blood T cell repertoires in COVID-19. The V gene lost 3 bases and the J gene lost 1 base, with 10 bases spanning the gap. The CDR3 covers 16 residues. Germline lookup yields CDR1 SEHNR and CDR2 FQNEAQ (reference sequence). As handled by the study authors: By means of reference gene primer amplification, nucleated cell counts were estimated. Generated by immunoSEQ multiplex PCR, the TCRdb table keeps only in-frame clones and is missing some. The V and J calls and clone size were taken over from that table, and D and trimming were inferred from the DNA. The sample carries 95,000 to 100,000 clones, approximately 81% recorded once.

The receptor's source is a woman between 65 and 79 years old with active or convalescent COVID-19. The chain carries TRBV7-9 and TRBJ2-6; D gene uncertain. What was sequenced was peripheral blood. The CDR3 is CASSFPELSGANVLTF. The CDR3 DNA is TGTGCCAGCAGCTTCCCGGAGTTATCTGGGGCCAACGTCCTGACTTTC. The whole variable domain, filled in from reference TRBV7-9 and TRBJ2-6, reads DTGVSQNPRHKITKRGQNVTFRCDPISEHNRLYWYRQTLGQGPEFLTYFQNEAQLEKSRLLSDRFSAERPKGSFSTLEIQRTEQGDSAMYLCASSFPELSGANVLTFGAGSRLTVL.